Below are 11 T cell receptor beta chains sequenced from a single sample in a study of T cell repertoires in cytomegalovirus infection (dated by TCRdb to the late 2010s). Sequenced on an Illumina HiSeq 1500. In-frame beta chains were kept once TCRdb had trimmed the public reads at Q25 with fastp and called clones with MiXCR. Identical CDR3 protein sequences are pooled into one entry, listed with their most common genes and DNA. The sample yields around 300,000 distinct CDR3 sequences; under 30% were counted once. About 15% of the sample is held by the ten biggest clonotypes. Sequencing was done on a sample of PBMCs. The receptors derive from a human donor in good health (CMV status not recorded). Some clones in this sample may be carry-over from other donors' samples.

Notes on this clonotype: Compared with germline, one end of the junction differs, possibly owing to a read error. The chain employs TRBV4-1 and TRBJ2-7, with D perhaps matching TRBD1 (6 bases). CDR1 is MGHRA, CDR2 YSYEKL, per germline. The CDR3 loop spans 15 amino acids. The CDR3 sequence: CTSSQDWGTSYEQYF. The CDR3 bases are TGCACCAGCAGCCAAGACTGGGGGACATCCTACGAGCAGTACTTC.

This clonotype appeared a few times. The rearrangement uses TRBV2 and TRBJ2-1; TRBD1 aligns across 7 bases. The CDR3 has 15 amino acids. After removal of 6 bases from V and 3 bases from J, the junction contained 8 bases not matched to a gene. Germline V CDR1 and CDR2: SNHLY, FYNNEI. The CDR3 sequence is CASSLRTGDYNEQFF. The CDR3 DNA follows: TGTGCCAGCAGCTTGAGGACAGGCGACTACAATGAGCAGTTCTTC. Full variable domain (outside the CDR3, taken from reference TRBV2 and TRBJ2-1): EPEVTQTPSHQVTQMGQEVILRCVPISNHLYFYWYRQILGQKVEFLVSFYNNEISEKSEIFDDQFSVERPDGSNFTLKIRSTKLEDSAMYFCASSLRTGDYNEQFFGPGTRLTVL.

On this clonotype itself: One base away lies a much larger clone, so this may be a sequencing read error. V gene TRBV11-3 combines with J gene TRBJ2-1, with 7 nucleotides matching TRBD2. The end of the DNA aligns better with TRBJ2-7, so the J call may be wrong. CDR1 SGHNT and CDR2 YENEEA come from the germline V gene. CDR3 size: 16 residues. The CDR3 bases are TGTGCCAGCAGCACCTTCAGAGCGGGGACCTACAATGAGCAGTACTTC. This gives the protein CASSTFRAGTYNEQYF.

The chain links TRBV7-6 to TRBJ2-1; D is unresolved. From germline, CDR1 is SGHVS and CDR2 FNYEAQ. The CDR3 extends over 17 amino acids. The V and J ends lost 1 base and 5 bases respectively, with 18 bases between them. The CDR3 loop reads CASSLDMPPSTDNEQFF. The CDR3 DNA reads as TGTGCCAGCAGCTTAGATATGCCTCCCTCTACGGACAATGAGCAGTTCTTC.

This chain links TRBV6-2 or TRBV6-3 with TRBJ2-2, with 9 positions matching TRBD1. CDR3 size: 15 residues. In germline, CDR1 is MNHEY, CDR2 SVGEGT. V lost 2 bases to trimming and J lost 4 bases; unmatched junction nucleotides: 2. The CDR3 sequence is CASSYRTGVTGELFF. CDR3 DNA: TGTGCCAGCAGTTACAGGACAGGGGTCACCGGGGAGCTGTTTTTT.

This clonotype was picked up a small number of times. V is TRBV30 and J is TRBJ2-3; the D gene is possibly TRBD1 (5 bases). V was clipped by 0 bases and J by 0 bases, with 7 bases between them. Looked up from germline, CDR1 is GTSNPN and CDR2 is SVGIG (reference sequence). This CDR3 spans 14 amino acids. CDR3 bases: TGTGCCTGGAGTGTTGACAGTAGCACAGATACGCAGTATTTT. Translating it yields CAWSVDSSTDTQYF.

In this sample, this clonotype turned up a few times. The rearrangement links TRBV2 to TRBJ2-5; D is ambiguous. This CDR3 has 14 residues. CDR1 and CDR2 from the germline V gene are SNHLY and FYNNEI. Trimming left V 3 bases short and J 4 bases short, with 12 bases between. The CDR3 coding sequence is TGTGCCAGCAGTGATGGGCGGCCACCAGAGACCCAGTACTTC. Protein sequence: CASSDGRPPETQYF.

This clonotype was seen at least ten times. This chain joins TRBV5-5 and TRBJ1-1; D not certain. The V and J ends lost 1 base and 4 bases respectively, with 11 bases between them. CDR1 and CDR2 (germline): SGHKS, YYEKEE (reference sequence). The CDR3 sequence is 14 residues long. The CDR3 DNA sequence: TGTGCCAGCAGCTTGATCCAGCCCGGCACTGAAGCTTTCTTT. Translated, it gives CASSLIQPGTEAFF.

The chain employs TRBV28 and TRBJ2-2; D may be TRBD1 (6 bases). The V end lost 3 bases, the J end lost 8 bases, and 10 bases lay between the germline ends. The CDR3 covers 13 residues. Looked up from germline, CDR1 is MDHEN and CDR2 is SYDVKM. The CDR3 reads CASSFLQGGELFF. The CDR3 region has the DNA TGTGCCAGCAGTTTTTTACAGGGAGGGGAGCTGTTTTTT. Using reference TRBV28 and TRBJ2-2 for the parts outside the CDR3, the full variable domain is DVKVTQSSRYLVKRTGEKVFLECVQDMDHENMFWYRQDPGLGLRLIYFSYDVKMKEKGDIPEGYSVSREKKERFSLILESASTNQTSMYLCASSFLQGGELFFGEGSRLTVL.

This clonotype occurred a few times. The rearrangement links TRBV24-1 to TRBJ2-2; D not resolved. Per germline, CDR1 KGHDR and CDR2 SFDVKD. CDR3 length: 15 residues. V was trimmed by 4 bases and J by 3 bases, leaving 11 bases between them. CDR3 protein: CATSEQTDHTGELFF. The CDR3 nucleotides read TGTGCCACCAGTGAGCAGACGGACCACACCGGGGAGCTGTTTTTT.

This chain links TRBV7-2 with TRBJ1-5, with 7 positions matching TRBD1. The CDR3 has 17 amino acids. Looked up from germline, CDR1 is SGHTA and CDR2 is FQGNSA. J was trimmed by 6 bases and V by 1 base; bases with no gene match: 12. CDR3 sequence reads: CASSLVDRAPGGQPQHF. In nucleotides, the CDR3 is TGTGCCAGCAGCTTAGTTGACAGGGCCCCCGGCGGTCAGCCCCAGCATTTT.